The rows below give T cell receptor beta chains drawn from one sample of a study of T cell clones after liver transplantation. Using immunoSEQ multiplex PCR, the repertoire was profiled, and TCRdb retains in-frame clones only, with some absent. The data show 95,000 to 110,000 clones, around four fifths seen once. This material consisted of CD4+ T cells from blood, taken before liver transplant. Receptor source: a human donor who received a liver transplant. CDR3s include the opening cysteine and the closing phenylalanine or tryptophan. The D gene is left open where the match is weak. Not every row has a clone size; where given, it reads once, few, many or a size class.

d_gene: NA
abundance: NA
v_gene: TRBV27
j_gene: TRBJ2-7
CDR3nt: TGTGCCAGCAGTTTACTAGGGGGGAAGGTATACGAGCAGTACTTC
CDR3aa: CASSLLGGKVYEQYF

d_gene: NA
abundance: once
v_gene: TRBV27
j_gene: TRBJ2-5
CDR3nt: TGTGCCAGCAGTTTAGCATGGGAGACCCAGTACTTC
CDR3aa: CASSLAWETQYF

d_gene: TRBD2
abundance: NA
v_gene: TRBV5-1
j_gene: TRBJ2-1
CDR3nt: TGCGCCAGCAGCACGCCTCCCTTCGGGGGGGCGTCTTACAATGAGCAGTTCTTC
CDR3aa: CASSTPPFGGASYNEQFF

d_gene: NA
abundance: once
v_gene: TRBV9
j_gene: TRBJ2-5
CDR3nt: TGTGCCAGCAGCGTAGGGCGGGCCCCGGAGACCCAGTACTTC
CDR3aa: CASSVGRAPETQYF

d_gene: TRBD1
abundance: NA
v_gene: TRBV25-1
j_gene: TRBJ2-7
CDR3nt: TGTGCCAGCAGTTTGGGGGGGACAGGGGCTTACGAGCAGTACTTC
CDR3aa: CASSLGGTGAYEQYF

d_gene: NA
abundance: NA
v_gene: TRBV7-8
j_gene: TRBJ1-2
CDR3nt: TGTGCCAGCAGCCTCTCACAGAGGGTACCCTATGGCTACACCTTC
CDR3aa: CASSLSQRVPYGYTF

d_gene: TRBD1
abundance: NA
v_gene: TRBV10-3
j_gene: TRBJ2-7
CDR3nt: TGTGCCATCAGTGGGGGACCGGGACAGGGGGCCTCCTACGAGCAGTACTTC
CDR3aa: CAISGGPGQGASYEQYF

d_gene: NA
abundance: NA
v_gene: TRBV5-4
j_gene: TRBJ1-6
CDR3nt: TGTGCCAGCAGCTTGGACAGACAATCACCCCTCCACTTT
CDR3aa: CASSLDRQSPLHF

d_gene: NA
abundance: NA
v_gene: TRBV6-6
j_gene: TRBJ2-7
CDR3nt: TGTGCCAGCAACACGCTCCACTCCTACGAGCAGTACTTC
CDR3aa: CASNTLHSYEQYF

d_gene: TRBD1
abundance: NA
v_gene: TRBV28
j_gene: TRBJ1-2
CDR3nt: TGTGCCAGCACAAGACAGGGGCTAGGATATGGCTACACCTTC
CDR3aa: CASTRQGLGYGYTF

d_gene: NA
abundance: NA
v_gene: TRBV27
j_gene: TRBJ2-7
CDR3nt: TGTGCCAGCAGTTCGACGACTAGCTACGAGCAGTACTTC
CDR3aa: CASSSTTSYEQYF

d_gene: NA
abundance: NA
v_gene: TRBV7-2
j_gene: TRBJ2-7
CDR3nt: TGTGCCAGCAGCTTGCCGCAGGTGAAGAGTTACGAGCAGTACTTC
CDR3aa: CASSLPQVKSYEQYF

d_gene: TRBD1
abundance: NA
v_gene: TRBV27
j_gene: TRBJ1-5
CDR3nt: TGTGCCAGCACCACAGGGGCCGGTCAGCCCCAGCATTTT
CDR3aa: CASTTGAGQPQHF

d_gene: TRBD1
abundance: NA
v_gene: TRBV6-5
j_gene: TRBJ1-1
CDR3nt: TGTGCCAGCAGGCACCAAGGGGGCGCTGAAGCTTTCTTT
CDR3aa: CASRHQGGAEAFF

d_gene: TRBD2
abundance: once
v_gene: TRBV11-2
j_gene: TRBJ2-1
CDR3nt: TGTGCCAGCAGCCTCCTCAGCGGGGCCAACAATGAGCAGTTCTTC
CDR3aa: CASSLLSGANNEQFF

d_gene: NA
abundance: NA
v_gene: TRBV7-3
j_gene: TRBJ1-1
CDR3nt: TGTGCCAGCAGCTTAACCCGAGGCGGGTACACTGAAGCTTTCTTT
CDR3aa: CASSLTRGGYTEAFF

d_gene: NA
abundance: NA
v_gene: TRBV25-1
j_gene: TRBJ2-2
CDR3nt: TGTGCCAGCAGTGTCTACTCGCTATCGGGGGAGCTGTTTTTT
CDR3aa: CASSVYSLSGELFF

d_gene: TRBD1
abundance: few
v_gene: TRBV5-6
j_gene: TRBJ1-4
CDR3nt: TGTGCCAGCAGCCGGACAGGGGGAAATGAAAAACTGTTTTTT
CDR3aa: CASSRTGGNEKLFF

d_gene: TRBD1
abundance: NA
v_gene: TRBV7-7
j_gene: TRBJ2-2
CDR3nt: TGTGCCAGCAGCGCCGGGACAGGGGCTCCCGGGGAGCTGTTTTTT
CDR3aa: CASSAGTGAPGELFF

d_gene: NA
abundance: NA
v_gene: TRBV6-1
j_gene: TRBJ2-7
CDR3nt: TGTGCCAGCAGTGTAGGGGGAGTCGGCGAGCAGTACTTC
CDR3aa: CASSVGGVGEQYF

d_gene: NA
abundance: few
v_gene: TRBV5-1
j_gene: TRBJ1-2
CDR3nt: TGCGCCAGCAGCTTGGTCGGGACGTCCACTTATGGCTACACCTTC
CDR3aa: CASSLVGTSTYGYTF

d_gene: TRBD2
abundance: NA
v_gene: TRBV5-1
j_gene: TRBJ2-3
CDR3nt: TGCGCCAGCAGCTTAACTCCGGGGGGGCGCACAGATACGCAGTATTTT
CDR3aa: CASSLTPGGRTDTQYF

d_gene: NA
abundance: NA
v_gene: TRBV6-1
j_gene: TRBJ1-2
CDR3nt: TGTGCCAGCAGCAGAGATTCTAACTATGGCTACACCTTC
CDR3aa: CASSRDSNYGYTF

d_gene: NA
abundance: NA
v_gene: TRBV2
j_gene: TRBJ2-2
CDR3nt: TGTGCCAGCAGACCCGGACTAGCGACAGGGGGGGGCACCGGGGAGCTGTTTTTT
CDR3aa: CASRPGLATGGGTGELFF

d_gene: TRBD1
abundance: NA
v_gene: TRBV6-6
j_gene: TRBJ1-5
CDR3nt: TGTGCCAGCAGCCGTGGGACAGGCAGGAGCAATCAGCCCCAGCATTTT
CDR3aa: CASSRGTGRSNQPQHF

d_gene: TRBD1
abundance: few
v_gene: TRBV5-1
j_gene: TRBJ2-5
CDR3nt: TGCGCCAGCAGCTATACAGGGGGCCGAGAGACCCAGTACTTC
CDR3aa: CASSYTGGRETQYF

d_gene: NA
abundance: NA
v_gene: TRBV18
j_gene: TRBJ2-1
CDR3nt: TGTGCCAGCTCAAAGGTCCACAATGAGCAGTTCTTC
CDR3aa: CASSKVHNEQFF

d_gene: NA
abundance: NA
v_gene: TRBV5-1
j_gene: TRBJ2-2
CDR3nt: TGCGCCAGCAGCTTAGTCAGGGGGAACACCGGGGAGCTGTTTTTT
CDR3aa: CASSLVRGNTGELFF

d_gene: NA
abundance: NA
v_gene: TRBV18
j_gene: TRBJ1-5
CDR3nt: TGTGCCAGCTCACTTACAGAACAAAGGGGAAATCAGCCCCAGCATTTT
CDR3aa: CASSLTEQRGNQPQHF

d_gene: TRBD2
abundance: once
v_gene: TRBV11-3
j_gene: TRBJ2-1
CDR3nt: TGTGCCAGCAGACTTCCCGACCCCCGGACTAGCTTCTATGAGCAGTTCTTC
CDR3aa: CASRLPDPRTSFYEQFF

d_gene: TRBD1
abundance: NA
v_gene: TRBV30
j_gene: TRBJ1-5
CDR3nt: TGTGCCTGGAGCATACAGGGGGCGGACAATCAGCCCCAGCATTTT
CDR3aa: CAWSIQGADNQPQHF

d_gene: NA
abundance: few
v_gene: TRBV28
j_gene: TRBJ1-4
CDR3nt: TGTGCCAGCACGGCGGAGGAAAAACTGTTTTTT
CDR3aa: CASTAEEKLFF

d_gene: NA
abundance: NA
v_gene: TRBV5-1
j_gene: TRBJ1-6
CDR3nt: TGCGCCAGCAGCCTCCAGGAGACGGGGGGAGGTTCACCCCTCCACTTT
CDR3aa: CASSLQETGGGSPLHF

d_gene: TRBD2
abundance: NA
v_gene: TRBV5-1
j_gene: TRBJ2-1
CDR3nt: TGCGCCAGCAGCTCAGGGACTAGTAGTCTTGAGCAGTTCTTC
CDR3aa: CASSSGTSSLEQFF

d_gene: NA
abundance: NA
v_gene: TRBV4-3
j_gene: TRBJ2-1
CDR3nt: TGCGCCAGCAGCCACCAACTCCGGAGCTCCTACAATGAGCAGTTCTTC
CDR3aa: CASSHQLRSSYNEQFF

d_gene: TRBD1
abundance: NA
v_gene: TRBV10-3
j_gene: TRBJ2-1
CDR3nt: TGTGCCACGACGAGACAGGGCGATGAGCAGTTCTTC
CDR3aa: CATTRQGDEQFF

d_gene: NA
abundance: NA
v_gene: TRBV7-6
j_gene: TRBJ2-5
CDR3nt: TGTGCCAGCAGTTTCGTTCGAGATGGAGAGACCCAGTACTTC
CDR3aa: CASSFVRDGETQYF

d_gene: TRBD2
abundance: NA
v_gene: TRBV15
j_gene: TRBJ2-5
CDR3nt: TGTGCCACCAGCAGAGTTGGGGCGGGGGTAGTATCAGAGACCCAGTACTTC
CDR3aa: CATSRVGAGVVSETQYF

d_gene: TRBD1
abundance: NA
v_gene: TRBV5-4
j_gene: TRBJ1-6
CDR3nt: TGTGCCAGCAGCTCTCAGGGGGTCGATTCACCCCTCCACTTT
CDR3aa: CASSSQGVDSPLHF

d_gene: TRBD1
abundance: NA
v_gene: TRBV5-1
j_gene: TRBJ1-1
CDR3nt: TGCGCCAGCAGCCCCGGGACAGGGGTCACTGAAGCTTTCTTT
CDR3aa: CASSPGTGVTEAFF

d_gene: NA
abundance: few
v_gene: TRBV19
j_gene: TRBJ1-3
CDR3nt: TGTGCCAGTCGGAAAGTGTCGTCTGAGGGAAACACCATATATTTT
CDR3aa: CASRKVSSEGNTIYF

d_gene: NA
abundance: NA
v_gene: TRBV20-1
j_gene: TRBJ2-7
CDR3nt: TGCAGTGGAGGGGGGAAAAGCGAGCAGTACTTC
CDR3aa: CSGGGKSEQYF

d_gene: NA
abundance: NA
v_gene: TRBV18
j_gene: TRBJ2-3
CDR3nt: TGTGCCAGCTCACCGAACCCGGGGACAAAAGATACGCAGTATTTT
CDR3aa: CASSPNPGTKDTQYF

d_gene: NA
abundance: NA
v_gene: TRBV4-1
j_gene: TRBJ1-1
CDR3nt: TGCGCCAGCAGTAGTGTTGACACCCTTCAGAACACTGAAGCTTTCTTT
CDR3aa: CASSSVDTLQNTEAFF

d_gene: TRBD1
abundance: NA
v_gene: TRBV19
j_gene: TRBJ1-5
CDR3nt: TGTGCCAGCGACAGGGGGCGATCTTCTTTCAATCAGCCCCAGCATTTT
CDR3aa: CASDRGRSSFNQPQHF

d_gene: TRBD2
abundance: NA
v_gene: TRBV4-1
j_gene: TRBJ2-1
CDR3nt: TGCGCCAGCAGCCTTAGCGGGAGTACCTCCTACAATGAGCAGTTCTTC
CDR3aa: CASSLSGSTSYNEQFF

d_gene: NA
abundance: few
v_gene: TRBV19
j_gene: TRBJ1-1
CDR3nt: TGTGCCAGTAGTCCCCCAAAGCGAGGGGGATTCACTGAAGCTTTCTTT
CDR3aa: CASSPPKRGGFTEAFF

d_gene: NA
abundance: NA
v_gene: TRBV20-1
j_gene: TRBJ2-7
CDR3nt: TGCAGTGCTACCGAAGGGGGCGAGCAGTACTTC
CDR3aa: CSATEGGEQYF

d_gene: NA
abundance: NA
v_gene: TRBV27
j_gene: TRBJ1-1
CDR3nt: TGTGCCAGCAGTCCTCAGAGGGTGAACACTGAAGCTTTCTTT
CDR3aa: CASSPQRVNTEAFF